Listed here are 10 T cell receptor beta chains from one sample, sequenced in a study of T cell repertoires in Merkel cell carcinoma. Method: immunoSEQ multiplex PCR; TCRdb's copy keeps in-frame clones and lacks some. The table has roughly 14,000 clones, 76% seen once. The sample comprised tumor tissue. The receptors here all came from an adult with Merkel cell carcinoma.

This sequence joins TRBV6-4 and TRBJ2-7; 7 bases map to TRBD2. The CDR3 is 13 amino acids. CDR1 MRHNA and CDR2 SNTAGT come from the germline V gene. Trimming took 5 bases from V and 6 from J; bases not matched to a gene: 7. The CDR3 DNA reads as TGTGCCAGCAGTCGGGACTACCTGGGCGAGCAGTACTTC. It yields the protein CASSRDYLGEQYF.

The chain has TRBV4-3 and TRBJ2-1; the D gene is possibly TRBD1 (6 bases). Deletions cut 2 bases from V and 4 bases from J, with 15 bases between. CDR3 length: 16 amino acids. CDR1 LGHNA and CDR2 YSLEER come from the germline V gene. CDR3 nucleotides: TGCGCCAGCAGCCAACTACCGGGACAAGGGTACAATGAGCAGTTCTTC. Translating gives CASSQLPGQGYNEQFF.

This clone has a handful of counts. CDR3 sequence (DNA): TGTGCCAGCAACACGGGACAGTTGTCTGCTGAAGCTTTCTTT. It translates to CASNTGQLSAEAFF. The rearrangement uses TRBV6-5 and TRBJ1-1; 7 nucleotides match TRBD1. V gave up 7 bases and J gave up 6 bases; unmatched junction bases: 11. Germline V gene data show CDR1 as MNHEY and CDR2 as SVGAGI. This CDR3 is built from 14 residues.

The rearrangement links TRBV4-2 to TRBJ2-3, with TRBD2 identical over 9 bases. V lost 0 bases to trimming and J lost 1 base; unmatched junction nucleotides: 5. The germline V gene has CDR1 LGHNA and CDR2 YNFKEQ. The CDR3 is 17 residues long. This CDR3 is CASSQDWAGGGTDTQYF. DNA of the CDR3: TGTGCCAGCAGCCAAGATTGGGCGGGAGGGGGCACAGATACGCAGTATTTT.

The chain employs TRBV29-1 and TRBJ2-3; the D is unclear. Trimming removed 4 bases from V and 3 bases from J, with 14 bases in between. This CDR3 comprises 14 residues. The germline gives CDR1 SQVTM, CDR2 ANQGSEA. The CDR3 DNA reads TGCAGCGTTGGCCCAAGGAAAAAGACAGATACGCAGTATTTT. Encoded protein: CSVGPRKKTDTQYF.

This chain connects TRBV3-1 (or the pseudogene TRBV3-2) to TRBJ2-7; maybe TRBD2 (5 bases). V was pared by 2 bases and J by 4 bases, with 9 bases between. The CDR3 runs 13 residues. Looked up from germline, CDR1 is LGHDT and CDR2 is YNNKEL (reference sequence). DNA of the CDR3: TGTGCCAGCAGCCAATGGTCGGGGTACGAGCAGTACTTC. This gives the protein CASSQWSGYEQYF.

The chain couples TRBV28 to TRBJ2-1; D is perhaps TRBD1 or TRBD2 (5 bases each). The germline V gene encodes CDR1 MDHEN and CDR2 SYDVKM. V shed 6 bases and J shed 9 bases, with 15 bases lying between them. The CDR3 runs to 13 residues. CDR3 sequence (DNA): TGTGCCAGCAGGCAAATAGCGCAGGGTGAGCAGTTCTTC. This codes for CASRQIAQGEQFF.

The rearrangement joins TRBV18 to TRBJ2-1; 10 positions agree with TRBD1. V dropped 3 bases and J dropped 7; count of bases not matched to a gene: 0. Germline lookup yields CDR1 KGHSH and CDR2 LQKENI. The length of the CDR3 is 13 residues. CDR3 in DNA: TGTGCCAGCTCACCGGGACAGGGGAATGAGCAGTTCTTC. Protein product: CASSPGQGNEQFF.

As for this clone: The sample contains more than one DNA sequence encoding this CDR3. This chain joins TRBV29-1 and TRBJ1-1; D might be TRBD1 (5 bases). The CDR3 runs 12 residues. Germline-derived CDR1 and CDR2 are SQVTM and ANQGSEA. Trimming stripped 4 bases from V and 2 bases from J, with 8 bases between. The CDR3 sequence is CSVAQGNTEAFF. DNA of the CDR3: TGCAGCGTTGCCCAGGGTAACACTGAAGCTTTCTTT.

This rearrangement joins TRBV18 to TRBJ1-5; TRBD1 might be the D (6 bases). CDR3 length equals 19 residues. V lost 5 bases and J 1 base, leaving 24 bases between the germline ends. In germline, CDR1 is KGHSH, CDR2 LQKENI. The CDR3 sequence: CASSRKSAGDVTSNQPQHF. The CDR3 nucleotides are TGTGCCAGCTCAAGGAAGTCCGCAGGGGACGTCACGAGCAATCAGCCCCAGCATTTT. The variable domain in full, completed from reference TRBV18 and TRBJ1-5, reads NAGVMQNPRHLVRRRGQEARLRCSPMKGHSHVYWYRQLPEEGLKFMVYLQKENIIDESGMPKERFSAEFPKEGPSILRIQQVVRGDSAAYFCASSRKSAGDVTSNQPQHFGDGTRLSIL.